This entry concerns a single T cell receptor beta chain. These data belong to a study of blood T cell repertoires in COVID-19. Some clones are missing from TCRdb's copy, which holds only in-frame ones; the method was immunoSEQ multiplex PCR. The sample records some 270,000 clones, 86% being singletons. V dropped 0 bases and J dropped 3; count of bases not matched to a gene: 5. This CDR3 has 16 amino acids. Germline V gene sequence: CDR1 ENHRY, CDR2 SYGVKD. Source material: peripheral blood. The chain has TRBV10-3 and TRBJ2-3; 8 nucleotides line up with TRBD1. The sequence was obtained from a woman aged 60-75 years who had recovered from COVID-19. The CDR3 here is CAISESYQGATDTQYF. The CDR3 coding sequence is TGTGCCATCAGTGAGTCGTATCAGGGGGCTACAGATACGCAGTATTTT.